These 19 T cell receptor beta chains were all obtained from the same sample, sequenced in a study of T-cell reconstitution after alpha-beta-depleted transplantation in children. Study results and caveats: Alpha-beta T cells present about two months after transplant were reported to originate from several hundred expanded graft clones.

Unique molecular identifiers were built into the TCRbeta library. Each CDR3 protein gets one entry after TCRdb re-called the PCR reads with MiXCR. The sample consists of tens of thousands of distinct CDR3 sequences, less than 8.5% of them appearing once. Their antigens are not known. The sample here was peripheral blood, taken 60 days after TCRalphabeta/CD19-depleted stem cell transplant. These receptors were taken from a child younger than two who had a stem cell transplant for acute myeloid leukemia, so the T cells may come from the graft donor.

At least ten counts were recorded for this clonotype. The CDR3 region is CASSYSYSGNTIYF. DNA of the CDR3: TGTGCCAGCAGCTATTCTTACTCTGGAAACACCATATATTTT. This chain links TRBV5-6 with TRBJ1-3; no reliable D call. Trimming removed 3 bases from V and 0 bases from J, with 7 bases in between. Germline values: CDR1 SGHDT, CDR2 YYEEEE. The CDR3 runs to 14 residues.

This clonotype is categorized as medium-sized. V and J are TRBV20-1 and TRBJ2-5, with D unresolved. This CDR3 comprises 12 residues. The V end lost 2 bases, the J end lost 2 bases, and 6 bases lay between the germline ends. Germline V gene data show CDR1 as DFQATT and CDR2 as SNEGSKA (reference sequence). The CDR3 DNA follows: TGCAGTGCTAGACAGAGACAAGAGACCCAGTACTTC. As protein: CSARQRQETQYF.

This clonotype was counted at least ten times. The chain couples TRBV29-1 to TRBJ1-1, with 9 bases fitting TRBD1. Germline V gene data show CDR1 as SQVTM and CDR2 as ANQGSEA. After removal of 1 base from V and 7 bases from J, the junction contained 10 bases not matched to a gene. The CDR3 contains 15 residues. The CDR3 DNA follows: TGCAGCGTTGAAGGAGAGAACAGGGGGCGTGATGAAGCTTTCTTT. Translating it yields CSVEGENRGRDEAFF.

This clonotype was seen at least ten times. The CDR3 DNA reads as TGCAGTGCAGCCAATCGGGACCTTTTCAATCAGCCCCAGCATTTT. Translating it yields CSAANRDLFNQPQHF. The chain has TRBV20-1 and TRBJ1-5, with D possibly being TRBD1 (5 bases). Germline CDR1 and CDR2: DFQATT and SNEGSKA (reference sequence). Trimming left V 6 bases short and J 3 bases short, with 18 bases between. The CDR3 contains 15 residues.

This clonotype was recorded at least ten times. The chain combines TRBV7-2 with TRBJ2-6; no definite D call. Trimming shortened V by 2 bases and J by 4 bases, and 3 bases separated the two germline ends. Germline CDR1 SGHTA, CDR2 FQGNSA. CDR3 length: 13 amino acids. In nucleotides, the CDR3 is TGTGCCAGCAGCTTAAACGGGGCCAACGTCCTGACTTTC. Protein product: CASSLNGANVLTF. The full variable domain, in which reference TRBV7-2 and TRBJ2-6 provide the parts outside the CDR3, is GAGVSQSPSNKVTEKGKDVELRCDPISGHTALYWYRQSLGQGLEFLIYFQGNSAPDKSGLPSDRFSAERTGGSVSTLTIQRTQQEDSAVYLCASSLNGANVLTFGAGSRLTVL.

This clonotype was seen repeatedly, ten times or more. This chain connects TRBV7-6 to TRBJ2-7; D is possibly TRBD2 (5 bases). The CDR3 is made up of 13 amino acids. V lost 1 base, J lost 6 bases, and 10 bases lay in between. CDR1 is SGHVS and CDR2 is FNYEAQ in the germline V gene. The CDR3 spells CASSLELGSEQYF. CDR3 DNA sequence: TGTGCCAGCAGCTTAGAATTGGGGAGCGAGCAGTACTTC.

In this sample, this clonotype turned up many times. The chain links TRBV3-1 to TRBJ2-3, with D hard to call. Germline values: CDR1 LGHDT, CDR2 YNNKEL (reference sequence). V dropped 1 base and J dropped 4 bases, with 12 bases sitting between them. The CDR3 extends over 15 amino acids. DNA of the CDR3: TGTGCCAGCAGCCAAGGGATAGTCAGGTCAGATACGCAGTATTTT. Translated, it gives CASSQGIVRSDTQYF.

This clonotype was recorded many times. V usage is TRBV11-2 and J usage is TRBJ2-7; D might be TRBD1 (5 bases). The CDR3 is 14 amino acids. The V and J ends lost 4 bases and 2 bases respectively, with 12 bases between them. CDR1 and CDR2 from the germline V gene are SGHAT and FQNNGV. CDR3 DNA: TGTGCCAGCAGCTCAGGGTGGAAGCCCTACGAGCAGTACTTC. Translated: CASSSGWKPYEQYF.

This clonotype was picked up a small number of times. J is TRBJ2-5 and V is TRBV11-2, with 8 bases aligning to TRBD1. The trim removed 8 bases at V and 5 bases at J, leaving 16 bases unmatched. CDR3 size: 16 residues. The germline V gene has CDR1 SGHAT and CDR2 FQNNGV. CDR3 bases: TGTGCCAGCCCCTTAGCCCAGGGGGCGAAACGGGAGACCCAGTACTTC. This codes for CASPLAQGAKRETQYF.

This clonotype was counted ten times or more. The CDR3 DNA follows: TGTGCCACCAGCACCCGCGGAGTCCAAGAGACCCAGTACTTC. Translated, it gives CATSTRGVQETQYF. The rearrangement links TRBV15 to TRBJ2-5; D gene uncertain. V lost 4 bases and J lost 1, with 10 bases in between. Germline V gene data show CDR1 as LNHNV and CDR2 as YYDKDF (reference sequence). The CDR3 is made up of 14 amino acids.

There are many counts of this clonotype. V usage is TRBV10-2 and J usage is TRBJ1-3; D not resolved. This CDR3 is built from 15 residues. The germline V gene has CDR1 WSHSY and CDR2 SAAADI. V was clipped by 3 bases and J by 1 base, with 10 bases between them. This CDR3 reads CASSDAGKSGNTIYF. CDR3 sequence (DNA): TGCGCCAGCAGTGATGCCGGTAAATCTGGAAACACCATATATTTT.

This clonotype was counted at least ten times. This chain uses TRBV11-2 with TRBJ2-3, with D possibly called TRBD1 or TRBD2 (5 bases each). The germline V gene encodes CDR1 SGHAT and CDR2 FQNNGV. V was trimmed by 5 bases and J by 1 base, leaving 10 bases between them. The CDR3 totals 14 residues. The CDR3 DNA reads TGTGCCAGCAGCCGGGAAGGGGGCACAGATACGCAGTATTTT. This translates into CASSREGGTDTQYF.

There are many counts of this clonotype. This chain uses TRBV19 with TRBJ2-7; D possibly corresponds to TRBD1 (5 bases). The CDR3 length is 13 residues. Germline V gives CDR1 LNHDA, CDR2 SQIVND (reference sequence). Between the trimmed V and J ends, which lost 6 bases and 0 bases, there was a span of 9 bases. For the CDR3, the DNA is TGTGCCAGTAGGGAGACAGCCTCCTACGAGCAGTACTTC. It specifies CASRETASYEQYF.

This clonotype was seen repeatedly, ten times or more. In DNA form, the CDR3 reads TGTGCCAGCAGCTTAATGGGAGATACGCAGTATTTT. Translating gives CASSLMGDTQYF. This chain links TRBV7-9 with TRBJ2-3, with D uncertain. The germline gives CDR1 SEHNR, CDR2 FQNEAQ (reference sequence). The CDR3 is 12 amino acids. V was trimmed by 2 bases and J by 5 bases, leaving 5 bases between them.

This clonotype was found many times. The chain links TRBV5-1 to TRBJ1-2; tentative D call: TRBD1 (5 bases). Germline CDR1 reads SGHRS; CDR2 reads YFSETQ. The CDR3 totals 14 residues. Trimming removed 1 base at V and 7 bases at J, with 14 bases between. The CDR3 here is CASSLRGFSTGYTF. The DNA for the CDR3 is TGCGCCAGCAGCTTGAGGGGATTTTCTACTGGCTACACCTTC. The full variable domain, completed using reference TRBV5-1 and TRBJ1-2, is KAGVTQTPRYLIKTRGQQVTLSCSPISGHRSVSWYQQTPGQGLQFLFEYFSETQRNKGNFPGRFSGRQFSNSRSEMNVSTLELGDSALYLCASSLRGFSTGYTFGSGTRLTVV.

This clonotype was picked up many times. The chain uses TRBV5-6 and TRBJ2-5; 7 nucleotides match TRBD1. This CDR3 spans 15 amino acids. Germline CDR1 SGHDT, CDR2 YYEEEE. J lost 2 bases, V lost 4 bases, and 8 bases had no gene match. DNA for the CDR3: TGTGCCAGCAGCCCTGACAGGGAGCTACAAGAGACCCAGTACTTC. Its translation: CASSPDRELQETQYF.

This clonotype was found many times. The junction departs from germline at one end; a sequencing error may be responsible. The chain joins TRBV4-3 to TRBJ2-7, with 8 bases identical to TRBD2. The CDR3 covers 16 residues. The V gene's germline CDR1 is LGHNA and CDR2 YSLEER. Here the CDR3 DNA reads TGCGCCAGCAGCAAAGAGCTGTCGGGAGGGCGGTACGAGCAGTACTTC. Amino acids: CASSKELSGGRYEQYF.

At least ten counts were recorded for this clonotype. The rearrangement uses TRBV4-3 and TRBJ1-1; D unclear. Per the germline V gene, CDR1 is LGHNA and CDR2 is YSLEER. Trimming removed 0 bases from V and 4 bases from J, with 21 bases in between. The CDR3 is 18 residues long. CDR3 protein: CASSQDKGRTLPGTEAFF. The CDR3 region has the DNA TGCGCCAGCAGCCAAGATAAGGGTAGAACCCTCCCGGGCACTGAAGCTTTCTTT.

This clonotype was picked up many times. Here the CDR3 DNA reads TGTGCTAGTGCCGCCTCCCGGCAGGGCGTCCAGTACTTC. This encodes CASAASRQGVQYF. This sequence joins TRBV12-5 and TRBJ2-5; the D gene is possibly TRBD1 (5 bases). The V gene lost 7 bases and the J gene lost 10 bases, with 19 bases spanning the gap. The CDR3 runs to 13 residues. Germline loops: CDR1 LGHNT, CDR2 FRNRAP.